The present T cell receptor beta chain was sequenced within a study of glioma-infiltrating T cells. Study-wide points: Non-neoplastic patients had below-expected tissue-blood divergence, while all gliomas exceeded expectation.

TCR alpha and beta CDR3 regions were amplified from RNA using iRepertoire nested multiplex PCR. TCRdb analysed the multiplex PCR reads with MiXCR anew, one entry per CDR3 protein. Found here are 150,000 to 200,000 distinct CDR3 sequences, approximately 40% of them singletons; the top ten hold roughly 5.2%. Trimming took 7 bases from V and 7 from J; bases not matched to a gene: 10. This CDR3 is built from 15 residues. CDR1 is LNHDA and CDR2 is SQIVND in the germline V gene (reference sequence). Details on this clonotype: The antigen remains unidentified.

The sample taken for sequencing was glioma tissue, nonneoplastic brain tissue, or PBMCs (not recorded which). This TCR was sampled from a human donor with low-grade glioma or glioblastoma, undergoing nonglioma brain surgery, or in good health (not recorded which). V gene TRBV19 combines with J gene TRBJ2-4, with 10 bases identical to TRBD2. CDR3 loop: CASTRLAGAGNIQYF. CDR3 DNA: TGTGCCAGTACACGGCTAGCGGGAGCGGGGAACATTCAGTACTTC.